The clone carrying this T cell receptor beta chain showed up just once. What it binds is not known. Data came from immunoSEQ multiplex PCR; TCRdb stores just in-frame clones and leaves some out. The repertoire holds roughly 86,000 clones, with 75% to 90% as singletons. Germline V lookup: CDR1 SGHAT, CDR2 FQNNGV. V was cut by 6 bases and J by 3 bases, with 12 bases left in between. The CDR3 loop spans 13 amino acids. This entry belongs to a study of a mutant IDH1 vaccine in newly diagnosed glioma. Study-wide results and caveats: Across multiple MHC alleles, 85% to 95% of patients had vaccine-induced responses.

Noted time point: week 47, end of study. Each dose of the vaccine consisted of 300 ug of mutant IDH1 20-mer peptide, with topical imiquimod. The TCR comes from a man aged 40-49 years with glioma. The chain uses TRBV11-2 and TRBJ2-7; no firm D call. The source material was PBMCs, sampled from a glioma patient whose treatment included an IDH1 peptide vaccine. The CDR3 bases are TGTGCCAGCAGACGCCCCGACGGCTACGAGCAGTACTTC. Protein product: CASRRPDGYEQYF.